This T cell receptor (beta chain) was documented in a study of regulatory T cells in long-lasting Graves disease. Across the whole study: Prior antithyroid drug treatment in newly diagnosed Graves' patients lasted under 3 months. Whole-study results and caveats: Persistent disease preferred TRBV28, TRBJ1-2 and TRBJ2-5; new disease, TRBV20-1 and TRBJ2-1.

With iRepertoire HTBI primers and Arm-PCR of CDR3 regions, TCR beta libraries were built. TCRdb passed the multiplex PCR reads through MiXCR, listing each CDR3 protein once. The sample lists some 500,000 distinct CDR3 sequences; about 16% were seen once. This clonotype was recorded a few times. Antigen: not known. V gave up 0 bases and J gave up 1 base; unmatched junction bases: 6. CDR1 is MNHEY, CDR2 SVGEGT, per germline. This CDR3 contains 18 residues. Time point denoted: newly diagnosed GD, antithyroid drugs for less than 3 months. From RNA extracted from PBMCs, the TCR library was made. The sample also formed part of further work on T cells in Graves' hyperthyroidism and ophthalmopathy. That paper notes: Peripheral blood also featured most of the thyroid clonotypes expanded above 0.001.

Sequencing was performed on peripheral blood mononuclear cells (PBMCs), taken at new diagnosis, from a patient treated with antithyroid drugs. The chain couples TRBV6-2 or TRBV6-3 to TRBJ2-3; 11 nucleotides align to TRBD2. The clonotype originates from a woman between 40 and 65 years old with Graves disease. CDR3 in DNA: TGTGCCAGCAGTTACTCTCTAGCGGGGGGCCGGGGCACAGATACGCAGTATTTT. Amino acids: CASSYSLAGGRGTDTQYF.